The source of this T cell receptor beta chain is a study of PD-L1 blockade in urothelial cancer. About the research overall: Each participant's history included 0 to 3 prior chemotherapy regimens.

The protocol was immunoSEQ multiplex PCR, while the TCRdb copy is restricted to in-frame clones and leaves out a portion. The sample has around 130,000 clones, approximately 88% seen once; the top ten hold 2.5% to 4%. The CDR3 is made up of 13 amino acids. Trimming took off 4 bases at V and 2 bases at J, with 11 bases between the two ends. Germline V gives CDR1 GTSNPN, CDR2 SVGIG (reference sequence). The time point is: pretreatment peripheral blood. The clonotype originates from a man aged 45-60 years with urothelial cancer. The chain uses TRBV30 and TRBJ1-1; D is undetermined. The sequences come from PBMCs, collected around atezolizumab (anti-PD-L1) treatment. The CDR3 DNA sequence: TGTGCCTGGAATCGAAGGAGAAACACTGAAGCTTTCTTT. Translating it yields CAWNRRRNTEAFF. The full variable domain, its missing parts supplied by reference TRBV30 and TRBJ1-1, is SQTIHQWPATLVQPVGSPLSLECTVEGTSNPNLYWYRQAAGRGLQLLFYSVGIGQISSEVPQNLSASRPQDRQFILSSKKLLLSDSGFYLCAWNRRRNTEAFFGQGTRLTVV.